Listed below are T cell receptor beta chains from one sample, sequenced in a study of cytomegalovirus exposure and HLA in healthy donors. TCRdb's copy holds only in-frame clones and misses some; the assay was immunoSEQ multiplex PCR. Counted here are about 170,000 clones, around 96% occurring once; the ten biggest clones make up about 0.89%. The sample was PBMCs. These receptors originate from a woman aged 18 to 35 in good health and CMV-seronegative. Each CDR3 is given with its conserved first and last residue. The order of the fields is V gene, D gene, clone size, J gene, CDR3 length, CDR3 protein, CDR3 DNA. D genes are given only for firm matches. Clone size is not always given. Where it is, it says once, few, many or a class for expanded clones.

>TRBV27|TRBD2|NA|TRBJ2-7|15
CASSFGTSGLGEQYF
TGTGCCAGCAGCTTCGGGACTAGCGGTCTTGGCGAGCAGTACTTC
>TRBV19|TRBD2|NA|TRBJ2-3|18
CASSYSTGTSGETDTQYF
TGTGCCAGTAGTTACTCCACGGGGACTAGCGGGGAAACAGATACGCAGTATTTT
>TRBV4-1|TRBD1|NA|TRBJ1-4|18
CASSQDRSRTGILEKLFF
TGCGCCAGCAGCCAAGATAGGAGCCGGACAGGGATACTTGAAAAACTGTTTTTT
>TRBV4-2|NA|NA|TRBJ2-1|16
CASSQTRGVGYNEQFF
TGTGCCAGCAGCCAAACGCGGGGTGTAGGGTACAATGAGCAGTTCTTC
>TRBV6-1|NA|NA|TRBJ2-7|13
CASSEAGDYEQYF
TGTGCCAGCAGTGAAGCCGGGGACTACGAGCAGTACTTC
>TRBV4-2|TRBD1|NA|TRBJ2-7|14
CASTPRTGSYEQYF
TGTGCCAGCACCCCCCGGACAGGCTCGTACGAGCAGTACTTC
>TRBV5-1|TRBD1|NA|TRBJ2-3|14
CASSLGTGADTQYF
TGCGCCAGCAGCTTGGGGACAGGGGCAGATACGCAGTATTTT
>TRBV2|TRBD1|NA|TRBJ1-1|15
CASSEPGQINTEAFF
TGTGCCAGCAGTGAACCGGGACAGATCAACACTGAAGCTTTCTTT
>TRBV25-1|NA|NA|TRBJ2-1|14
CASSELSGDNEQFF
TGTGCCAGCAGTGAATTGTCGGGGGACAATGAGCAGTTCTTC
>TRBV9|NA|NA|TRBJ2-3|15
CASSNPRGDTDTQYF
TGTGCCAGCAGCAACCCTCGGGGAGACACAGATACGCAGTATTTT
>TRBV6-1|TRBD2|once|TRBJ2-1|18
CASSDRTSGPGPDNEQFF
TGTGCCAGCAGTGACCGGACTAGCGGGCCCGGACCCGACAATGAGCAGTTCTTC
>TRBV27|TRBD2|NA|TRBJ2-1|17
CASSLSLAGGWNNEQFF
TGTGCCAGCAGTTTATCTCTAGCGGGGGGGTGGAACAATGAGCAGTTCTTC
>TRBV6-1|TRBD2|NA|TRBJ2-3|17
CASSEALLAGVSDTQYF
TGTGCCAGCAGTGAAGCACTTCTAGCGGGGGTTTCAGATACGCAGTATTTT
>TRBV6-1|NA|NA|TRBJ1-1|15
CASSEATGYGTEAFF
TGTGCCAGCAGTGAAGCTACAGGGTATGGGACTGAAGCTTTCTTT
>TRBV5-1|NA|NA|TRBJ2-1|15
CASSSRRGDYNEQFF
TGCGCCAGCAGCTCTCGGCGGGGAGATTACAATGAGCAGTTCTTC
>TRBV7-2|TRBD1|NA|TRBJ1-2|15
CASSLALQGVYGYTF
TGTGCCAGCAGCTTAGCCTTACAGGGGGTCTATGGCTACACCTTC
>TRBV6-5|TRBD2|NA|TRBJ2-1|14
CASMGTSGYNEQFF
TGTGCCAGCATGGGGACTAGCGGATACAATGAGCAGTTCTTC
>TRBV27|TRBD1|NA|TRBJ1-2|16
CASGTDTGTGSDGYTF
TGTGCCAGCGGCACCGACACCGGGACAGGGAGTGATGGCTACACCTTC
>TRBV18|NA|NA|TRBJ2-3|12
CASSPLGPEKYF
TGTGCCAGCTCACCACTCGGTCCGGAGAAGTATTTT
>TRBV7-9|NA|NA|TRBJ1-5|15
CASSLALGGDQPQHF
TGTGCCAGCAGCTTAGCGCTTGGGGGCGATCAGCCCCAGCATTTT
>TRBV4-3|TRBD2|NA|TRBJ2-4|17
CASSPKERGLAKNIQYF
TGCGCCAGCAGCCCCAAAGAGCGGGGGCTAGCCAAAAACATTCAGTACTTC
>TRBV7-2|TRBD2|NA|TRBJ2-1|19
CASSPRTSGGTRRYNEQFF
TGTGCCAGCAGCCCGAGGACTAGCGGTGGAACCCGACGATACAATGAGCAGTTCTTC
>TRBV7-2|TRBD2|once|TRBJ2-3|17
CASSLARLAGGTDTQYF
TGTGCCAGCAGCTTAGCACGACTAGCGGGGGGCACAGATACGCAGTATTTT
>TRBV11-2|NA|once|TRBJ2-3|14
CASSLGATRDTQYF
TGTGCCAGCAGCTTAGGTGCGACTAGGGATACGCAGTATTTT
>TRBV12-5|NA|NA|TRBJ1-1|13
CASGLSFETEAFF
TGTGCTAGTGGTTTGTCTTTCGAGACTGAAGCTTTCTTT
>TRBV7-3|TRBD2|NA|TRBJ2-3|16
CASSLELAGGRDTQYF
TGTGCCAGCAGTTTAGAACTAGCGGGGGGGCGGGATACGCAGTATTTT
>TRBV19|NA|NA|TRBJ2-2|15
CASSILFTNTGELFF
TGTGCCAGTAGTATTCTCTTTACGAACACCGGGGAGCTGTTTTTT
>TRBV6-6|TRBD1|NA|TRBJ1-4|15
CASSNTGDPNEKLFF
TGTGCCAGCAGTAACACAGGGGACCCTAATGAAAAACTGTTTTTT
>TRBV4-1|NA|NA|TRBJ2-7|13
CATSGLQGHEQYF
TGCGCCACCTCGGGACTCCAGGGCCACGAGCAGTACTTC
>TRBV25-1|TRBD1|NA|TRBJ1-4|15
CASSEITGGEEKLFF
TGTGCCAGCAGTGAAATCACAGGGGGCGAGGAAAAACTGTTTTTT
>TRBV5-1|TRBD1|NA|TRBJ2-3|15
CASSLGQGSTDTQYF
TGCGCCAGCAGCTTGGGACAGGGGAGCACAGATACGCAGTATTTT
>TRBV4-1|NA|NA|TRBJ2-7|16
CASSRDGGPDPYEQYF
TGCGCCAGCAGCCGAGACGGGGGGCCCGATCCCTACGAGCAGTACTTC
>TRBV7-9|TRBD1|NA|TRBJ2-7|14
CASSPWTGVNEQYF
TGTGCCAGCAGCCCTTGGACAGGGGTTAACGAGCAGTACTTC
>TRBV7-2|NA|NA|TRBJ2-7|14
CASSLGQHSYEQYF
TGTGCCAGCAGCCTAGGACAGCACTCCTACGAGCAGTACTTC
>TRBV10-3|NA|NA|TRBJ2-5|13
CAISDSKQETQYF
TGTGCCATCAGTGATTCGAAACAGGAGACCCAGTACTTC
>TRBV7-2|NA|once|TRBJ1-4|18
CASSLERAGPGLGEKLFF
TGTGCCAGCAGCTTAGAGCGGGCGGGGCCTGGATTAGGTGAAAAACTGTTTTTT
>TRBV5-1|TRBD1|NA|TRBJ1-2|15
CASSLGGQGAYGYTF
TGCGCCAGCAGCTTGGGTGGACAGGGGGCCTATGGCTACACCTTC
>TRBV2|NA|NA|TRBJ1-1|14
CASSERSWNTEAFF
TGTGCCAGCAGTGAACGCAGTTGGAACACTGAAGCTTTCTTT
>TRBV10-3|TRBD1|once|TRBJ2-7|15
CAISEATGGYYEQYF
TGTGCCATCAGTGAGGCCACAGGGGGCTACTACGAGCAGTACTTC
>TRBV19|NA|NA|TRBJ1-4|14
CASSILTDTEKLFF
TGTGCCAGTAGTATTTTGACAGATACTGAAAAACTGTTTTTT
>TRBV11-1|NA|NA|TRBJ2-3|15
CASSKQGVVTDTQYF
TGTGCCAGCAGCAAACAGGGTGTTGTCACAGATACGCAGTATTTT